Listed here are 21 T cell receptor beta chains from one sample, sequenced in a study of blood T cell repertoires in COVID-19 (dated by TCRdb to about 2020). The library was produced with the immunoSEQ multiplex PCR assay. As stored in TCRdb, this immuneACCESS dataset retains in-frame rearrangements with V and J assigned. A fraction of the clones does not appear; measured against another copy, unresolved V genes explain less than half of the discrepancy, and the remainder lacks a known reason. Within this sample are 130,000 or so clones, with about 85% of them counted one time only. The ten largest clones add up to 3% to 5% of the sample. The sequenced sample was peripheral blood. All receptors come from a man in his sixties with acute or convalescent COVID-19.

The chain has TRBV5-6 and TRBJ1-5; 9 bases map to TRBD1. The junction had 11 bases not matched to a gene; V was cut back by 5 bases and J by 5 bases. Per the germline V gene, CDR1 is SGHDT and CDR2 is YYEEEE. The CDR3 runs 16 residues. CDR3 protein: CASSRGDRALDQPQHF. The CDR3 DNA is TGTGCCAGCAGTCGGGGGGACAGGGCCTTGGATCAGCCCCAGCATTTT.

This clone was seen only once. The chain carries TRBV19 and TRBJ1-5; no definite D call. Trimming shortened V by 4 bases and J by 9 bases, and 13 bases separated the two germline ends. The CDR3 extends over 13 amino acids. Germline values: CDR1 LNHDA, CDR2 SQIVND (reference sequence). CDR3: CASSTSDRRPQHF. CDR3 DNA sequence: TGTGCCAGTAGTACGAGCGACCGACGGCCCCAGCATTTT. Full variable domain (missing parts from reference TRBV19 and TRBJ1-5): DGGITQSPKYLFRKEGQNVTLSCEQNLNHDAMYWYRQDPGQGLRLIYYSQIVNDFQKGDIAEGYSVSREKKESFPLTVTSAQKNPTAFYLCASSTSDRRPQHFGDGTRLSIL.

The V call is TRBV28, the J call TRBJ1-2, with 7 positions matching TRBD1. V lost 6 bases to trimming and J lost 6 bases; unmatched junction nucleotides: 10. CDR3 length: 14 amino acids. Germline CDR1 is MDHEN and CDR2 is SYDVKM. In DNA, the CDR3 is TGTGCCAGCAGCACCATGCGACAGGGCCATGGCTACACCTTC. The encoded protein is CASSTMRQGHGYTF.

J is TRBJ2-3 and V is TRBV7-9, with D possibly being TRBD2 (7 bases). This CDR3 spans 15 amino acids. The germline V gene encodes CDR1 SEHNR and CDR2 FQNEAQ (reference sequence). The V end was cut by 4 bases, the J end by 6 bases, with 17 bases between. CDR3 loop: CASSSREGRGDTQYF. DNA for the CDR3: TGTGCCAGCAGCTCCCGCGAAGGGAGGGGGGATACGCAGTATTTT.

The gene calls are TRBV18 and TRBJ1-1, with 7 bases lining up with TRBD1. The V gene end was trimmed by 8 bases and the J gene end by 1 base; junction bases not matched to a gene: 7. This CDR3 region has 14 residues. Per germline, CDR1 KGHSH and CDR2 LQKENI. The CDR3 sequence is CASQERTGNTEAFF. The CDR3 DNA reads as TGTGCCAGCCAAGAGCGGACAGGGAACACTGAAGCTTTCTTT. Using reference TRBV18 and TRBJ1-1 for the parts outside the CDR3, the full variable domain is NAGVMQNPRHLVRRRGQEARLRCSPMKGHSHVYWYRQLPEEGLKFMVYLQKENIIDESGMPKERFSAEFPKEGPSILRIQQVVRGDSAAYFCASQERTGNTEAFFGQGTRLTVV.

The chain carries TRBV12-3 or TRBV12-4 and TRBJ2-1, with D possibly being TRBD1 (5 bases). The CDR3 is 13 amino acids. Trimming removed 7 bases from V and 1 base from J, with 8 bases in between. The CDR3 sequence: CASMDKSYNEQFF. In DNA, the CDR3 is TGTGCCAGCATGGACAAATCCTACAATGAGCAGTTCTTC.

The chain links TRBV11-1 to TRBJ1-2; the D gene is possibly TRBD1 (6 bases). Trimming stripped 3 bases from V and 1 base from J, with 9 bases between. The CDR3 has 14 residues. Germline CDR1 is SGHAT and CDR2 is FQDESV (reference sequence). In DNA form, the CDR3 reads TGTGCCAGCAGCTTTGGACAGAATAACTATGGCTACACCTTC. Its translation: CASSFGQNNYGYTF.

V is TRBV3-1 (or the pseudogene TRBV3-2) and J is TRBJ2-3; 8 bases line up with TRBD2. The CDR3 runs to 14 residues. With 4 bases clipped from V and 6 bases from J, the junction kept 6 bases outside the gene matches. Germline assignment: CDR1 LGHDT and CDR2 YNNKEL (reference sequence). The CDR3 sequence is CASSLGLAADTQYF. CDR3 in DNA: TGTGCCAGCAGCCTCGGACTAGCAGCTGATACGCAGTATTTT.

This chain uses TRBV5-5 with TRBJ2-7; TRBD1 aligns across 7 bases. The CDR3 sequence is 15 residues long. Per the germline V gene, CDR1 is SGHKS and CDR2 is YYEKEE (reference sequence). V was clipped by 3 bases and J by 4 bases; unmatched bases: 10. Here the CDR3 DNA reads TGTGCCAGCAGCTCAAACGAACAGGGGCGGTACGAGCAGTACTTC. Its protein product is CASSSNEQGRYEQYF.

The gene calls are TRBV6-2 or TRBV6-3 and TRBJ2-7; D might be TRBD1 (5 bases). V lost 1 base, J lost 6 bases, and 10 bases lay in between. The length of the CDR3 is 13 residues. The germline V gene has CDR1 MNHEY and CDR2 SVGEGT. The CDR3 sequence is CASSYLGAGEQYF. DNA for the CDR3: TGTGCCAGCAGTTACTTAGGGGCCGGCGAGCAGTACTTC.

The chain recombines TRBV18 with TRBJ1-4; D unresolved. Trimming pared 6 bases from V and 8 bases from J, leaving 13 bases between. The CDR3 spans 13 residues. The germline V gene encodes CDR1 KGHSH and CDR2 LQKENI. The CDR3 DNA reads TGTGCCAGCTCCGGTCGAGATAGCGAAAAACTGTTTTTT. This gives the protein CASSGRDSEKLFF. The complete variable domain, with remaining parts taken from reference TRBV18 and TRBJ1-4, reads NAGVMQNPRHLVRRRGQEARLRCSPMKGHSHVYWYRQLPEEGLKFMVYLQKENIIDESGMPKERFSAEFPKEGPSILRIQQVVRGDSAAYFCASSGRDSEKLFFGSGTQLSVL.

The table lists this clone with a count of one. The CDR3 nucleotides read TGTGCCAGCAGCTTTATTCAGTATGGCTACACCTTC. This codes for CASSFIQYGYTF. The rearrangement links TRBV7-9 to TRBJ1-2, with no clear D. Germline values: CDR1 SEHNR, CDR2 FQNEAQ (reference sequence). Trimming took off 3 bases at V and 5 bases at J, with 7 bases between the two ends. This CDR3 has 12 residues.

This clone was counted a single time. The chain carries TRBV24-1 and TRBJ2-7; D is perhaps TRBD2 (7 bases). CDR3 length: 15 residues. Trimming took off 5 bases at V and 5 bases at J, with 18 bases between the two ends. Germline V gene sequence: CDR1 KGHDR, CDR2 SFDVKD. For the CDR3, the DNA is TGTGCCACCAGTGCGGGGGGAACAGGGAGGGACGAGCAGTACTTC. Protein product: CATSAGGTGRDEQYF.

This chain joins TRBV7-8 and TRBJ2-3, with TRBD1 matching over 12 bases. The CDR3 contains 17 residues. V gave up 4 bases and J gave up 0 bases; unmatched junction bases: 5. Germline loops: CDR1 SGHVS, CDR2 FQNEAQ. The CDR3, as DNA: TGTGCCAGCAGCTCCCCGGGACAGGGGGCGAGCACAGATACGCAGTATTTT. Translation gives CASSSPGQGASTDTQYF.

This clone has a single count. The rearrangement joins TRBV5-1 to TRBJ2-3; 7 bases map to TRBD2. CDR1 and CDR2 (germline): SGHRS, YFSETQ. V was clipped by 7 bases and J by 3 bases; unmatched bases: 14. The CDR3 spans 16 residues. CDR3 bases: TGCGCCAGCTGGAGGGCTAGCGGCAAGGGGACAGATACGCAGTATTTT. Its protein is CASWRASGKGTDTQYF.

Points on this clone: This CDR3 is also generated by other DNA sequences in the sample. The J gene is TRBJ2-7, the V gene TRBV19; perhaps TRBD1 as D (6 bases). The germline CDR1 and CDR2 sequences are LNHDA and SQIVND (reference sequence). The V and J ends lost 3 bases and 6 bases respectively, with 9 bases between them. The CDR3 is made up of 12 amino acids. The CDR3, as DNA: TGTGCCAGTAGTATTGGGGGCAGCGAGCAGTACTTC. This sequence encodes CASSIGGSEQYF.

About this clone: This sample also contains other DNA sequences that code for the same CDR3. The chain uses TRBV28 and TRBJ1-4; 8 nucleotides align to TRBD1. CDR3 size: 16 residues. Germline lookup yields CDR1 MDHEN and CDR2 SYDVKM. Unmatched junction bases numbered 10, after V lost 6 bases and J lost 4 bases. CDR3 residues: CASSPPGTGINEKLFF. The CDR3 bases are TGTGCCAGCAGCCCCCCCGGGACAGGAATTAATGAAAAACTGTTTTTT.

The chain uses TRBV11-1 and TRBJ2-7; 7 nucleotides line up with TRBD1. Losses at the gene ends were 5 bases for V and 9 bases for J; bases not matched to a gene: 16. The CDR3 length is 15 residues. From germline, CDR1 is SGHAT and CDR2 FQDESV (reference sequence). CDR3 DNA: TGTGCCAGCAGCGCCCAACAGGGGCCCTCCCTGGGGCAGTACTTC. Residues: CASSAQQGPSLGQYF.

This chain connects TRBV12-3 or TRBV12-4 to TRBJ1-1, with a tentative D call TRBD1 (5 bases). This CDR3 is 13 amino acids long. V lost 5 bases and J lost 8, with 15 bases in between. The CDR3 region has the DNA TGTGCCAGCAGTCCTTCTCAGGGAGGCGAAGCTTTCTTT. Amino acid sequence: CASSPSQGGEAFF.

This chain joins TRBV6-2 or TRBV6-3 and TRBJ2-3; 9 bases match TRBD2. This CDR3 comprises 17 residues. The J segment lost 5 bases and the V segment lost 0 bases, leaving 9 bases of the junction unmatched. Germline CDR1 MNHEY, CDR2 SVGEGT. CDR3 protein: CASSYSLSGSRGDTQYF. For the CDR3, the DNA is TGTGCCAGCAGTTACTCCCTTAGCGGGAGTAGGGGAGATACGCAGTATTTT.

The chain uses TRBV6-5 and TRBJ2-1; 9 bases match TRBD1. The CDR3 loop spans 12 amino acids. Germline V lookup: CDR1 MNHEY, CDR2 SVGAGI. With V trimmed by 6 bases and J by 10 bases, 4 bases remained unmatched. CDR3 residues: CASRATGGEQFF. The CDR3 bases are TGTGCCAGCAGGGCCACAGGGGGCGAGCAGTTCTTC.